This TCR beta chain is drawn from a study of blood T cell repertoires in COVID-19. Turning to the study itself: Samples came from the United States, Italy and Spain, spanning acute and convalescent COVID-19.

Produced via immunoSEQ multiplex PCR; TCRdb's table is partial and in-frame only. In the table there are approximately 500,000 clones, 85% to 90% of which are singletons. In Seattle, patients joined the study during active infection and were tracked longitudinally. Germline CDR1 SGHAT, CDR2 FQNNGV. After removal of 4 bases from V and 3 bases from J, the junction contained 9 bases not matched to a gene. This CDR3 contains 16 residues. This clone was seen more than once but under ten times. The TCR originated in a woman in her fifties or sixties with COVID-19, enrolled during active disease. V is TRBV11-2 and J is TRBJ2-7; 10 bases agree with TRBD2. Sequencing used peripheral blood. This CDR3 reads CASSSTLAGGFYEQYF. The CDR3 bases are TGTGCCAGCAGCTCCACCTTAGCGGGGGGCTTCTACGAGCAGTACTTC.